This TCR beta chain stems from a study of graft-versus-host responses after intestinal transplantation. Profiled with immunoSEQ multiplex PCR; TCRdb holds only in-frame clones, not every one. This sample has roughly 110,000 clones, with roughly 93% found just once. In the case of this clone: Antigen unknown.

Between the trimmed V and J ends, which lost 4 bases and 10 bases, there was a span of 9 bases. CDR3 size: 11 residues. The germline V gene encodes CDR1 SGHKS and CDR2 YYEKEE (reference sequence). This clonotype was obtained from a human donor who was the organ donor for an intestinal transplant. Sequenced here: unstimulated CD8+ T cells sorted from spleen or lymph node cells, sampled before transplant. The chain carries TRBV5-5 and TRBJ2-1, with D uncertain. The chain's CDR3 is CASSQLTEQFF. The DNA of the CDR3 is TGTGCCAGCAGCCAACTCACGGAGCAGTTCTTC.